The clone carrying this TCR beta chain was seen once. J lost 5 bases, V lost 4 bases, and 5 bases had no gene match. Germline V gene lookup returns CDR1 KGHSH and CDR2 LQKENI. This CDR3 has 14 amino acids. The record originates from a study of PD-L1 blockade in urothelial cancer. The assay was immunoSEQ multiplex PCR, and TCRdb's table has in-frame clones only and misses some. Of just over 20,000 clones in the sample, nearly 90% were seen once. The chain combines TRBV18 with TRBJ2-7; 10 nucleotides match TRBD1. The material sequenced was PBMCs, taken around atezolizumab (anti-PD-L1) treatment. The clonotype comes from a woman aged 55-70 years with urothelial cancer. CDR3 residues: CASSRDRGRNEQYF. The CDR3 DNA sequence: TGTGCCAGCTCACGGGACAGGGGCCGGAACGAGCAGTACTTC.